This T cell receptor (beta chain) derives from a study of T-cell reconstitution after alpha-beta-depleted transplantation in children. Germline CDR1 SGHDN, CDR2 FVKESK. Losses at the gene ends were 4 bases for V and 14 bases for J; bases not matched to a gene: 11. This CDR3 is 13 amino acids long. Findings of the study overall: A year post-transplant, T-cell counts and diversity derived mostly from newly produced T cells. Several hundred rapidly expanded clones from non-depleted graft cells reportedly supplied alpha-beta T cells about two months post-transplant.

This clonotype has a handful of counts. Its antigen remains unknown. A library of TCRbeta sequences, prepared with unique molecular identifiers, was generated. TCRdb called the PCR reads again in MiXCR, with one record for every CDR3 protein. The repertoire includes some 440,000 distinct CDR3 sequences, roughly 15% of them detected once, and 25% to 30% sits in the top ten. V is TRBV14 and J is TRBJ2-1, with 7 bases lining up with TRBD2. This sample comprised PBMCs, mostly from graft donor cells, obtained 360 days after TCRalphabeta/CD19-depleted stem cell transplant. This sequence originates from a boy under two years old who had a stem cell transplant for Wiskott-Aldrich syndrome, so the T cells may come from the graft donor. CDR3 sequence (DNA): TGTGCCAGCAGCCCCCGCCTCAGGGAGGGAAAGTTCTTC. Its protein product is CASSPRLREGKFF.